The next 9 T cell receptor beta chains were all read from a single sample in a study of identical twins. TCRdb itself ran the 5' RACE reads through MiXCR, one entry per CDR3 protein. The repertoire holds some 660,000 distinct CDR3 sequences, with 8.6% as singletons. These data were also reused for a study on yellow fever vaccine responses in identical twins.

Sequencing was carried out using PBMCs. The receptor source for this set is a woman younger than 30 in good health.

This clonotype was recorded at least ten times. This chain connects TRBV5-1 to TRBJ2-1; 8 positions agree with TRBD1. Per germline, CDR1 SGHRS and CDR2 YFSETQ. Trimming took 4 bases from V and 5 from J; bases not matched to a gene: 5. The length of the CDR3 is 14 residues. CDR3 coding DNA: TGCGCCAGCAGCCCCGGGACAGGACACAATGAGCAGTTCTTC. This translates into CASSPGTGHNEQFF. Drawing the rest from reference TRBV5-1 and TRBJ2-1, the complete variable domain is KAGVTQTPRYLIKTRGQQVTLSCSPISGHRSVSWYQQTPGQGLQFLFEYFSETQRNKGNFPGRFSGRQFSNSRSEMNVSTLELGDSALYLCASSPGTGHNEQFFGPGTRLTVL.

This clonotype has ten or more counts. The chain uses TRBV5-1 and TRBJ1-3; D unresolved. This CDR3 comprises 16 residues. Germline V gives CDR1 SGHRS, CDR2 YFSETQ. V lost 5 bases and J 0 bases, leaving 15 bases between the germline ends. This CDR3 is CASRSGLLDSGNTIYF. CDR3 DNA: TGCGCCAGCAGATCCGGACTTCTAGACTCTGGAAACACCATATATTTT.

This clonotype was picked up many times. The rearrangement uses TRBV6-6 and TRBJ1-3; a weak D match, TRBD1 (5 bases). The CDR3 contains 12 residues. V was cut by 5 bases and J by 4 bases, with 6 bases left in between. Per germline, CDR1 MNHNY and CDR2 SVGAGI (reference sequence). The chain's CDR3 is CASSPGGNTIYF. The CDR3 coding sequence is TGTGCCAGCAGTCCAGGGGGAAACACCATATATTTT.

The J gene is TRBJ1-1, the V gene TRBV27; 12 bases are a match to TRBD1. The germline gives CDR1 MNHEY, CDR2 SMNVEV (reference sequence). V was pared by 6 bases and J by 5 bases, with 7 bases of the junction left unmatched. The CDR3 extends over 15 amino acids. CDR3 residues: CASRTGQGAWTEAFF. CDR3 nucleotide sequence: TGTGCCAGCAGGACGGGACAGGGGGCTTGGACTGAAGCTTTCTTT.

This clonotype was seen at least ten times. This chain connects TRBV10-3 to TRBJ1-6; 7 nucleotides align to TRBD1. The CDR3 consists of 16 residues. CDR1 and CDR2 from the germline V gene are ENHRY and SYGVKD. J was trimmed by 6 bases and V by 4 bases; bases with no gene match: 9. This chain's CDR3 is CAISASPGQSNSPLHF. Here the CDR3 DNA reads TGTGCCATCAGTGCCTCCCCGGGACAGTCTAATTCACCCCTCCACTTT.

Ten or more counts support this clonotype. This chain links TRBV29-1 with TRBJ2-3; maybe TRBD1 (6 bases). V dropped 3 bases and J dropped 0 bases, with 13 bases sitting between them. The CDR3 is made up of 15 amino acids. From germline, CDR1 is SQVTM and CDR2 ANQGSEA. The CDR3 loop is CSVEYWGPSTDTQYF. The CDR3 DNA reads as TGCAGCGTTGAGTATTGGGGGCCTAGCACAGATACGCAGTATTTT.

This clonotype has only a few counts. The rearrangement joins TRBV29-1 to TRBJ2-1, with D tentatively TRBD2 (5 bases). The CDR3 covers 13 residues. CDR1 and CDR2 (germline): SQVTM, ANQGSEA. Trimming pared 3 bases from V and 7 bases from J, leaving 13 bases between. CDR3 protein: CSVEGGPSNEQFF. CDR3 sequence (DNA): TGCAGCGTTGAGGGCGGGCCAAGTAATGAGCAGTTCTTC.

This chain joins TRBV5-6 and TRBJ2-1, with 8 bases lining up with TRBD1. Germline V gene data show CDR1 as SGHDT and CDR2 as YYEEEE. The CDR3 sequence is 14 residues long. V gave up 6 bases and J gave up 6 bases; unmatched junction bases: 8. The CDR3 sequence is CASTRTGSANEQFF. For the CDR3, the DNA is TGTGCCAGCACCCGGACAGGGTCGGCCAATGAGCAGTTCTTC.

The chain links TRBV6-2 or TRBV6-3 to TRBJ1-5, with D perhaps matching TRBD1 (6 bases). The CDR3 loop spans 15 amino acids. Germline values: CDR1 MNHEY, CDR2 SVGEGT. With 2 bases removed from V and 3 bases from J, the gap between germline ends came to 11 bases. The CDR3, as DNA: TGTGCCAGCAGTTACGGAAGGGGGGTCAATCAGCCCCAGCATTTT. This codes for CASSYGRGVNQPQHF.